One sample yielded the 6 T cell receptor beta chains listed below, sequenced in a study of metastatic and nonmetastatic thyroid tumors. Treatment of any kind had been given to no patient before thyroid surgery. TCRdb re-clonotyped the PCR reads via MiXCR. The sample holds thousands of clones, 29% seen once. Sequenced input: tumor tissue. All receptors come from a female donor with papillary thyroid cancer or a benign thyroid nodule (not recorded which). Some clones in this sample may be carry-over from other donors' samples.

This chain joins TRBV12-5 and TRBJ2-7; TRBD2 might be the D (5 bases). Trimming removed 0 bases at V and 2 bases at J, with 11 bases between. The CDR3 covers 15 residues. CDR1 and CDR2 (germline): LGHNT, FRNRAP. The CDR3 reads CASGLVLGTTYEQYF. CDR3 sequence (DNA): TGTGCTAGTGGTTTGGTACTAGGTACGACCTACGAGCAGTACTTC.

There are many counts of this clone. The genes are TRBV5-4 and TRBJ2-5; 10 bases are a match to TRBD2. V lost 0 bases, J lost 9 bases, and 5 bases stayed unmatched. Germline-derived CDR1 and CDR2 are SGHNT and YYREEE (reference sequence). This CDR3 contains 14 residues. The DNA of the CDR3 is TGTGCCAGCAGCTTGGGTTCTAGCGGGAGTTCCCAGTACTTC. This gives the protein CASSLGSSGSSQYF.

In its sample, this clone was seen once. The chain's CDR3 is CASSQAYDGEVGADTQYF. The CDR3 DNA reads as TGCGCCAGCAGCCAAGCTTATGACGGGGAGGTCGGCGCAGATACGCAGTATTTT. This chain joins TRBV4-1 and TRBJ2-3; D perhaps matches TRBD2 (6 bases). The V gene's germline CDR1 is MGHRA and CDR2 YSYEKL. The germline V and J ends were trimmed by 1 base and 4 bases, with 21 bases remaining between them. There are 18 residues in the CDR3.

The J gene is TRBJ2-7, the V gene TRBV6-2 or TRBV6-3, with a tentative D call TRBD2 (6 bases). The germline CDR1 and CDR2 sequences are MNHEY and SVGEGT. The ends were cut back, 6 bases at V and 3 bases at J, with 12 bases in the middle. CDR3 length: 13 residues. The CDR3 here is CASREEGRYEQYF. The CDR3 bases are TGTGCCAGCAGAGAGGAGGGGCGCTACGAGCAGTACTTC.

The CDR3 here is CASILLAGSCNEQFF. Here the CDR3 DNA reads TGTGCCAGCATCCTACTAGCCGGGTCTTGTAATGAGCAGTTCTTC. The J gene is TRBJ2-1, the V gene TRBV6-1; possible D gene TRBD2, 6 bases. The germline V gene encodes CDR1 MNHNS and CDR2 SASEGT. The CDR3 runs to 15 residues. V lost 7 bases and J lost 7, with 20 bases in between.

This clone has ten or more counts. The chain combines TRBV19 with TRBJ2-3; a possible D gene is TRBD2 (6 bases). Trimming left V 1 base short and J 4 bases short, with 12 bases between. Germline loops: CDR1 LNHDA, CDR2 SQIVND (reference sequence). The CDR3 sequence is 15 residues long. The CDR3 sequence: CASSIATGVADTQYF. Here the CDR3 DNA reads TGTGCCAGTAGTATAGCCACGGGGGTGGCAGATACGCAGTATTTT.